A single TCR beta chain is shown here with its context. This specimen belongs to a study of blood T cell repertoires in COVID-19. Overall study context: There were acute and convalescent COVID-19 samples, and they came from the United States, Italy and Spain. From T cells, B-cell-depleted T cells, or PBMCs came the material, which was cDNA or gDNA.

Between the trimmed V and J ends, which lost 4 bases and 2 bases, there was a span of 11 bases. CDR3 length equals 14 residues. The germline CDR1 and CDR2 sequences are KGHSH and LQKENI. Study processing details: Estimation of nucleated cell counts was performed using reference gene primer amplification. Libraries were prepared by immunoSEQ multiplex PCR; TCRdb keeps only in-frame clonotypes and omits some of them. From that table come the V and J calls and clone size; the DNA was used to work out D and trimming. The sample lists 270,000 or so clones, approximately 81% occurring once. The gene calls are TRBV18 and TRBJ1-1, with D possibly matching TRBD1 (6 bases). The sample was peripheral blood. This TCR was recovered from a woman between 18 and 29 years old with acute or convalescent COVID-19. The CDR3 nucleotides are TGTGCCAGCTCACAACAGGGTCGAAACACTGAAGCTTTCTTT. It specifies CASSQQGRNTEAFF.